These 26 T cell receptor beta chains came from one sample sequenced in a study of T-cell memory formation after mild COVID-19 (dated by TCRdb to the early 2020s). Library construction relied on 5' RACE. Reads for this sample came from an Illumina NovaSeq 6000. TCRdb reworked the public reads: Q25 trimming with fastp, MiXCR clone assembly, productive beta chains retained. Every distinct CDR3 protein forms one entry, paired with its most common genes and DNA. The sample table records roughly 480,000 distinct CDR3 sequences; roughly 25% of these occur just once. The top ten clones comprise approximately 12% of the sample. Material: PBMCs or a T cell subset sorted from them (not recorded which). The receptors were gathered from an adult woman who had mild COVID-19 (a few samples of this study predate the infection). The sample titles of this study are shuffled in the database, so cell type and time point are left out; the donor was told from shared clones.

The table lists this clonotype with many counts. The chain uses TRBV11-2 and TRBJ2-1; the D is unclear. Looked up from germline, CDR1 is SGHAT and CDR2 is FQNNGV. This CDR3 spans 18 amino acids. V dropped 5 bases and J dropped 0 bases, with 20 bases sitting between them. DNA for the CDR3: TGTGCCAGCAGCCGAGGAACCCTGTGGTCCAGCTCCTACAATGAGCAGTTCTTC. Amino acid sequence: CASSRGTLWSSSYNEQFF.

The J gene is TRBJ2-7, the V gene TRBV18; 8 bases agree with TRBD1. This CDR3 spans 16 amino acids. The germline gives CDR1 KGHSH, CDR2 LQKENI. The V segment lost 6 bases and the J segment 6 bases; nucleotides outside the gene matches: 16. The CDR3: CASSPNDRGQDPEQYF. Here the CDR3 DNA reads TGTGCCAGCTCGCCCAACGACAGGGGACAGGATCCCGAGCAGTACTTC.

CDR3: CSVRPGTSGSNEQFF. CDR3 bases: TGCAGCGTTAGGCCCGGGACTAGCGGTAGCAATGAGCAGTTCTTC. The chain links TRBV29-1 to TRBJ2-1, with 11 positions matching TRBD2. J gave up 6 bases and V 5 bases, and 9 bases lay outside the gene matches. The germline CDR1 and CDR2 sequences are SQVTM and ANQGSEA. This CDR3 is 15 amino acids long.

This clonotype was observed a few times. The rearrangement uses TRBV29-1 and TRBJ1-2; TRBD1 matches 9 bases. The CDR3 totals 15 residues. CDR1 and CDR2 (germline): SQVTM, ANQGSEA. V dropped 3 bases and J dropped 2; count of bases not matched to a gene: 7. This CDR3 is CSVEGQGLVNYGYTF. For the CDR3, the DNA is TGCAGCGTTGAGGGACAGGGTTTGGTGAACTATGGCTACACCTTC. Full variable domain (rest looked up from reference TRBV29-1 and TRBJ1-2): SAVISQKPSRDICQRGTSLTIQCQVDSQVTMMFWYRQQPGQSLTLIATANQGSEATYESGFVIDKFPISRPNLTFSTLTVSNMSPEDSSIYLCSVEGQGLVNYGYTFGSGTRLTVV.

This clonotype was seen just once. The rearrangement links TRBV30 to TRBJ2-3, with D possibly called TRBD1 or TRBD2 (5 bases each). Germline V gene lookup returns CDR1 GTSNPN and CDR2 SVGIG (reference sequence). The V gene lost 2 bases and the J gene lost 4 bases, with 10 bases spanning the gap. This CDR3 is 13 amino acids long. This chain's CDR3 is CAWSRTGPDTQYF. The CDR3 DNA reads TGTGCCTGGAGTAGGACGGGGCCAGATACGCAGTATTTT.

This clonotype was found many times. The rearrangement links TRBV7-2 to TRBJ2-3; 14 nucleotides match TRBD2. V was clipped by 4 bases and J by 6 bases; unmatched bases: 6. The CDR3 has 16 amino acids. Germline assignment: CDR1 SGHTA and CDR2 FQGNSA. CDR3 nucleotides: TGTGCCAGCAGCTACCCCGGGACTAGCGGGAGTGATACGCAGTATTTT. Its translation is CASSYPGTSGSDTQYF.

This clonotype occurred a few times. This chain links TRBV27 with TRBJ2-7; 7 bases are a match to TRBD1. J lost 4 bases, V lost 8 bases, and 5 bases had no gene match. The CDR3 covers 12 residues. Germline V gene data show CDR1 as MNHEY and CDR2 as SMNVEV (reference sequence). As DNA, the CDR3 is TGTGCCAGCGGGGGACAGATGTACGAGCAGTACTTC. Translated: CASGGQMYEQYF.

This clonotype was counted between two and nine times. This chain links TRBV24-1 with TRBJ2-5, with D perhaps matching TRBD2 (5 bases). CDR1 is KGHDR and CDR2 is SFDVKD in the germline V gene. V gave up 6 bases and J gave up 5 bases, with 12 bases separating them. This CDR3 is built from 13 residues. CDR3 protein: CATSQAPGETQYF. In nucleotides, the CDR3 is TGTGCCACCAGTCAGGCCCCGGGGGAGACCCAGTACTTC.

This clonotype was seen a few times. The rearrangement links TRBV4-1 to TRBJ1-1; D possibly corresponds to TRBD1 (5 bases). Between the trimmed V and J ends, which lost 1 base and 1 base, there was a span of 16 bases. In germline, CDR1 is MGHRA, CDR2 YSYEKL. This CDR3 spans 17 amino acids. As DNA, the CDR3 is TGCGCCAGCAGCCAAGGTGTTCAGGGAAGGAGGAACACTGAAGCTTTCTTT. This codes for CASSQGVQGRRNTEAFF.

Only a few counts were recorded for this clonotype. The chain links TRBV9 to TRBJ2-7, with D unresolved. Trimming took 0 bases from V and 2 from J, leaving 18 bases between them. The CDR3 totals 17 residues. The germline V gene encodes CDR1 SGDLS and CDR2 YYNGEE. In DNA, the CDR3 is TGTGCCAGCAGCGTAGGGGCCAGCGCCGCTGTCACCTACGAGCAGTACTTC. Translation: CASSVGASAAVTYEQYF.

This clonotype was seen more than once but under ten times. CDR3: CASSLQGGATNEKLFF. CDR3 sequence (DNA): TGTGCCAGCAGCCTCCAGGGGGGGGCAACTAATGAAAAACTGTTTTTT. V gene TRBV7-2 combines with J gene TRBJ1-4; 7 bases match TRBD1. Germline V CDR1 and CDR2: SGHTA, FQGNSA. The CDR3 covers 16 residues. The trim removed 5 bases at V and 0 bases at J, leaving 6 bases unmatched.

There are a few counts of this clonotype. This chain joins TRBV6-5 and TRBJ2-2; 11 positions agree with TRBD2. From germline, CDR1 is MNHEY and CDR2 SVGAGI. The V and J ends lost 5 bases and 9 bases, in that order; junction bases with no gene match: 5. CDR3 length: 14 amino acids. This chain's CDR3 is CASSRLAGRRELFF. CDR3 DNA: TGTGCCAGCAGTAGACTAGCGGGGCGCCGGGAGCTGTTTTTT.

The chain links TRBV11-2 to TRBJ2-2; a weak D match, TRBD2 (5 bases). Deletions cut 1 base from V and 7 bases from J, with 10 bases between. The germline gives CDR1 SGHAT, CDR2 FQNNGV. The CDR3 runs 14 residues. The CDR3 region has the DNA TGTGCCAGCAGCTTAGTGGACTCCCGCGGGGAGCTGTTTTTT. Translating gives CASSLVDSRGELFF.

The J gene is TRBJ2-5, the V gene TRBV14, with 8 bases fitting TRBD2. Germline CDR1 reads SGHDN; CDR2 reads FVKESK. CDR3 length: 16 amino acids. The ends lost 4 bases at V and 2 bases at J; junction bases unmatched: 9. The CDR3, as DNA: TGTGCCAGCAGCCCCGGATGGACTAGCAGACAAGAGACCCAGTACTTC. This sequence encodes CASSPGWTSRQETQYF.

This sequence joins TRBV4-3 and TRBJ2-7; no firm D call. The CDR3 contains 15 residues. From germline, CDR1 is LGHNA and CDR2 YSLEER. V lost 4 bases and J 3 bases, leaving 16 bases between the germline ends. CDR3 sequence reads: CASSREDLAGYEQYF. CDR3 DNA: TGCGCCAGCAGCCGGGAAGACCTGGCCGGCTACGAGCAGTACTTC.

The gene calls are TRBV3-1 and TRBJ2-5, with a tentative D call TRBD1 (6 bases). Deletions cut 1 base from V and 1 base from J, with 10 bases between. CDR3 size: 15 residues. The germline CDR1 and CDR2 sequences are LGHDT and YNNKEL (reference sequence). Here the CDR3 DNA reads TGTGCCAGCAGCCAAGGGGACACCTCCCAAGAGACCCAGTACTTC. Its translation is CASSQGDTSQETQYF.

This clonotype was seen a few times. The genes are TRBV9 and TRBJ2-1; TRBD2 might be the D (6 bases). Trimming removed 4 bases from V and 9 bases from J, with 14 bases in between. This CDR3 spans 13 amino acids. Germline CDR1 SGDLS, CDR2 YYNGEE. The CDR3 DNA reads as TGTGCCAGCAGCAAAACTCCCGGGGGTGAGCAGTTCTTC. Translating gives CASSKTPGGEQFF.

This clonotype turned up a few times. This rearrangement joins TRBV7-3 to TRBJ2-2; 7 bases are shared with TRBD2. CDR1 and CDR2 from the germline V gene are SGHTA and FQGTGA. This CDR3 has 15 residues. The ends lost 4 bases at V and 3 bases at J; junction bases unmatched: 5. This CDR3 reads CASSSGLGDTGELFF. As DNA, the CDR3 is TGTGCCAGCAGCTCCGGACTAGGCGACACCGGGGAGCTGTTTTTT.

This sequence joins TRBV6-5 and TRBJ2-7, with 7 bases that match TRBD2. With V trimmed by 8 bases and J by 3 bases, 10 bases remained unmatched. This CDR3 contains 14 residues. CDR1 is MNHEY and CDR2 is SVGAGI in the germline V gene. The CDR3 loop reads CASARTGGGYEQYF. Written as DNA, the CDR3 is TGTGCCAGCGCGAGGACTGGGGGGGGCTACGAGCAGTACTTC.

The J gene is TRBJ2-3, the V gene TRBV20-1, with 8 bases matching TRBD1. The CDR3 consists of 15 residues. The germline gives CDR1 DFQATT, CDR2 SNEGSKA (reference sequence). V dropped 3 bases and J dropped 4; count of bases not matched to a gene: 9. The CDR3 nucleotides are TGCAGTGCTAGTCCGGACAGGGCCTACCCAGATACGCAGTATTTT. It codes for CSASPDRAYPDTQYF.

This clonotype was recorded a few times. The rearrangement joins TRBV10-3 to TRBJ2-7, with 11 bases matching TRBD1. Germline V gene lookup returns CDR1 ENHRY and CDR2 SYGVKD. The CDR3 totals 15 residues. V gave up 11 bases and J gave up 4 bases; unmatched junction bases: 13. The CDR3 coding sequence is TGTGCCGTAGGACAGGGGGCGGAAACGGGATACGAGCAGTACTTC. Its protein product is CAVGQGAETGYEQYF.

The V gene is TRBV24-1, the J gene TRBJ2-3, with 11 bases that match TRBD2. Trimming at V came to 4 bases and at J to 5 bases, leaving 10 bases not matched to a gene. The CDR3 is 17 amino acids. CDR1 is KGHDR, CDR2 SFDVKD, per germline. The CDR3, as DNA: TGTGCCACCAGTGACATCGGTAGCGGGAGGGCCATAGATACGCAGTATTTT. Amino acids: CATSDIGSGRAIDTQYF.

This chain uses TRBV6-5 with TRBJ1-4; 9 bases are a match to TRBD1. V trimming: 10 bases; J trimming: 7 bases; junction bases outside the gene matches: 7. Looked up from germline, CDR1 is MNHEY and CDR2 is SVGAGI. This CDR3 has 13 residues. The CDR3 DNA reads TGTGCCACCGGGACAGGGAGAAGTGAAAAACTGTTTTTT. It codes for CATGTGRSEKLFF.

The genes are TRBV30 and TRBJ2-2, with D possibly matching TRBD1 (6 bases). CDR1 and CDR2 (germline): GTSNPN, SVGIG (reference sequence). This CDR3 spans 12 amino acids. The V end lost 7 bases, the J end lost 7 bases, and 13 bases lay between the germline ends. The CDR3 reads CALDSLVGELFF. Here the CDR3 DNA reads TGTGCCTTGGACAGCCTGGTCGGGGAGCTGTTTTTT.

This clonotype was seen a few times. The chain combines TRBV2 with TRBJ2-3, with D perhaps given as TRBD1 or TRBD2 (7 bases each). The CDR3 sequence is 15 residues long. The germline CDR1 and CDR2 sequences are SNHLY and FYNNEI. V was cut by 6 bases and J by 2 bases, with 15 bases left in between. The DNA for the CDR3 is TGTGCCAGCAGAGCGGGACAGCTGAACACAGATACGCAGTATTTT. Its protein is CASRAGQLNTDTQYF.

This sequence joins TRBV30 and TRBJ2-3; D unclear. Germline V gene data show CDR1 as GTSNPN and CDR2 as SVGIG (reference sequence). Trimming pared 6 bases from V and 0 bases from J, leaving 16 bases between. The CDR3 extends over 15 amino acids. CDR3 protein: CACATSGASTDTQYF. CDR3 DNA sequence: TGTGCCTGCGCTACCTCCGGCGCTAGCACAGATACGCAGTATTTT.